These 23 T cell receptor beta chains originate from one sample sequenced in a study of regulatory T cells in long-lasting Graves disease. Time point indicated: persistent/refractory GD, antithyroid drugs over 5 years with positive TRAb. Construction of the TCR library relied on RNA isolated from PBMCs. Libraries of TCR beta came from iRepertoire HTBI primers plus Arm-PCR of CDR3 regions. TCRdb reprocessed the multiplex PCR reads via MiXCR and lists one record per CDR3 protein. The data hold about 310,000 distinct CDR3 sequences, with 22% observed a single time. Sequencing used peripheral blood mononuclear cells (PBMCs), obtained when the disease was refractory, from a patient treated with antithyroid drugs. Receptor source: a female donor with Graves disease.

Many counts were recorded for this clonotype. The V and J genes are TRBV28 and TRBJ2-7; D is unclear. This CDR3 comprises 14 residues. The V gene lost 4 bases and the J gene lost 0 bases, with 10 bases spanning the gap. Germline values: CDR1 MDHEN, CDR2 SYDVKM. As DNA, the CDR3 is TGTGCCAGCAGTTCGCACATCCTCTCCTACGAGCAGTACTTC. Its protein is CASSSHILSYEQYF. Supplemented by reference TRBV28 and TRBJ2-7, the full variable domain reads DVKVTQSSRYLVKRTGEKVFLECVQDMDHENMFWYRQDPGLGLRLIYFSYDVKMKEKGDIPEGYSVSREKKERFSLILESASTNQTSMYLCASSSHILSYEQYFGPGTRLTVT.

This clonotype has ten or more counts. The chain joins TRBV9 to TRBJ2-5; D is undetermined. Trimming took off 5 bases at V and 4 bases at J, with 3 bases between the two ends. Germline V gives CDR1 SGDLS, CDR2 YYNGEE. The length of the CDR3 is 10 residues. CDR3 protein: CASSGETQYF. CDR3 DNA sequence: TGTGCCAGCAGTGGAGAGACCCAGTACTTC.

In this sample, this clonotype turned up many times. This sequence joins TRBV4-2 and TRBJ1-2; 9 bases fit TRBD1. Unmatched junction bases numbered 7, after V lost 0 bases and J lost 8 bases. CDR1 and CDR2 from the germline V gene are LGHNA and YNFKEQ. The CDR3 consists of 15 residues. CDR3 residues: CASSQDAGQGVGYTF. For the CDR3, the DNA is TGTGCCAGCAGCCAAGATGCGGGACAGGGAGTCGGCTACACCTTC.

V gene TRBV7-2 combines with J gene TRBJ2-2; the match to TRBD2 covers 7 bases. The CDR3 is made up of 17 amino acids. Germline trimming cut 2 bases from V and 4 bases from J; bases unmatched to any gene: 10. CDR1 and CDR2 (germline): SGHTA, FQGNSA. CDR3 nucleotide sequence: TGTGCCAGCAGCTTATCCGCGGGAGAGCCCGGCACCGGGGAGCTGTTTTTT. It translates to CASSLSAGEPGTGELFF.

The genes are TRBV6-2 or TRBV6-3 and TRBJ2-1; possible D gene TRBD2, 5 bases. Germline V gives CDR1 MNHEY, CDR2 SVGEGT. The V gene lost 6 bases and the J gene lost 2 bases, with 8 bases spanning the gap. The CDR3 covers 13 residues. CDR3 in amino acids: CASSRGAYNEQFF. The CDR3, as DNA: TGTGCCAGCAGCCGGGGAGCCTACAATGAGCAGTTCTTC.

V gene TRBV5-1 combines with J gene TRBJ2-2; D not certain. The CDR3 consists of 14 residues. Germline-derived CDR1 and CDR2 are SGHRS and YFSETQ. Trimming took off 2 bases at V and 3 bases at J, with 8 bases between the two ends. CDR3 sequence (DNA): TGCGCCAGCAGCTTTGTACCGGACACCGGGGAGCTGTTTTTT. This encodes CASSFVPDTGELFF.

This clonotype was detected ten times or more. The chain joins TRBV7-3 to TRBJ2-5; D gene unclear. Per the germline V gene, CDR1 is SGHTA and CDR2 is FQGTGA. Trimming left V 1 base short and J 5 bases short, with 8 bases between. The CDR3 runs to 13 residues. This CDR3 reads CASSLMTGETQYF. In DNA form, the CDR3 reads TGTGCCAGCAGCTTAATGACCGGGGAGACCCAGTACTTC.

The CDR3 spells CASSVDTGELFF. DNA for the CDR3: TGTGCCAGCAGCGTAGATACCGGGGAGCTGTTTTTT. The chain carries TRBV9 and TRBJ2-2; D not certain. Looked up from germline, CDR1 is SGDLS and CDR2 is YYNGEE. This CDR3 comprises 12 residues. With 0 bases removed from V and 5 bases from J, the gap between germline ends came to 2 bases.

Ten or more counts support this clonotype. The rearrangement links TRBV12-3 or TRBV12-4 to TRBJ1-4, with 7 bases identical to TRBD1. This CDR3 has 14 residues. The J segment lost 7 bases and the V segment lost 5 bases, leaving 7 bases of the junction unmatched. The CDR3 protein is CASSPRQGGEKLFF. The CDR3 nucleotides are TGTGCCAGCAGTCCCAGACAGGGCGGTGAAAAACTGTTTTTT.

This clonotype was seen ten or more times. The CDR3 bases are TGTGCCAGCAGTATACCGGGACGGGGGAATGAAAAACTGTTTTTT. This codes for CASSIPGRGNEKLFF. The V gene is TRBV12-3 or TRBV12-4, the J gene TRBJ1-4, with D possibly matching TRBD1 (5 bases). This CDR3 is built from 15 residues. V was clipped by 5 bases and J by 5 bases, with 15 bases between them.

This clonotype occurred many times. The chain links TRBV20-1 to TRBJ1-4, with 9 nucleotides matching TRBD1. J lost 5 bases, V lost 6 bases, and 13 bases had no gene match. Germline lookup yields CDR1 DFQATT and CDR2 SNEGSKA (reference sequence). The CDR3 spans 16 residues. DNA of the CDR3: TGCAGTGCCGGACAGGGGATCCTGGTATCGAATGAAAAACTGTTTTTT. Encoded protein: CSAGQGILVSNEKLFF.

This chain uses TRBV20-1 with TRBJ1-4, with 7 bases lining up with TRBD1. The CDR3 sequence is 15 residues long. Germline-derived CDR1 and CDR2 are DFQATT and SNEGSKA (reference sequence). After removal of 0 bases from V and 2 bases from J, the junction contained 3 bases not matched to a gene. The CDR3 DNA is TGCAGTGCTAGAGATCTGGGACAGACTAATGAAAAACTGTTTTTT. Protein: CSARDLGQTNEKLFF.

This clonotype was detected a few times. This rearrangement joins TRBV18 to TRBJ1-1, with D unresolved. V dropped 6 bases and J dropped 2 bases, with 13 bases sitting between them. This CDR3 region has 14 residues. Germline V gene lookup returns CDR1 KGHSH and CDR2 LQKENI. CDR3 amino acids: CASSLNQDNTEAFF. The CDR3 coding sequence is TGTGCCAGCTCCCTTAACCAAGATAACACTGAAGCTTTCTTT. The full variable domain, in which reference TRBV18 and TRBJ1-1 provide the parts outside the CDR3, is NAGVMQNPRHLVRRRGQEARLRCSPMKGHSHVYWYRQLPEEGLKFMVYLQKENIIDESGMPKERFSAEFPKEGPSILRIQQVVRGDSAAYFCASSLNQDNTEAFFGQGTRLTVV.

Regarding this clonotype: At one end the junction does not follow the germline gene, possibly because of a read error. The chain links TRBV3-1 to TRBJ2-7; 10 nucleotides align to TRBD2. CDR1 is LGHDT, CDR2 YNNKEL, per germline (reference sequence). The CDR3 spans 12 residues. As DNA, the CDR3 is TGTGCCAGCAGCCAACTAGCGGGAGCCCCCATTTTC. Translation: CASSQLAGAPIF.

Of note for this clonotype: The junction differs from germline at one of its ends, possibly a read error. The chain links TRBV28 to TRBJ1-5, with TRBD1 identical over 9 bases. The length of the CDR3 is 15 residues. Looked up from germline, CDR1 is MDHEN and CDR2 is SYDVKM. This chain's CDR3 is CASTVTGGDPRAHVF. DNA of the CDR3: TGTGCCAGTACCGTAACAGGGGGCGACCCCAGGGCACACGTTTTT.

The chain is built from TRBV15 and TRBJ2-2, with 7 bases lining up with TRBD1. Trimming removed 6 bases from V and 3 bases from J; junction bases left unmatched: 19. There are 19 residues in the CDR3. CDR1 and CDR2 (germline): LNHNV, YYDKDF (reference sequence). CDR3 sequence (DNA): TGTGCCACCAGACCCCCCGGGACAGAGCTGCGCCCGGACACCGGGGAGCTGTTTTTT. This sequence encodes CATRPPGTELRPDTGELFF.

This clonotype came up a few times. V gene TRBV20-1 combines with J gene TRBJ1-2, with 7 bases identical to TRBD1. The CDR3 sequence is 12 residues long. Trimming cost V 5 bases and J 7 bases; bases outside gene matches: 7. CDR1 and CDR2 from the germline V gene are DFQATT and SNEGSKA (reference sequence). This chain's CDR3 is CSARTRGGGYTF. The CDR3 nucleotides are TGCAGTGCTCGAACCAGGGGGGGTGGCTACACCTTC.

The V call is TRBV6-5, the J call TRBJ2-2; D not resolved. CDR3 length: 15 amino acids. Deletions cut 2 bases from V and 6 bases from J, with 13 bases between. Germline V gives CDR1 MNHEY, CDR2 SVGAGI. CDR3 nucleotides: TGTGCCAGCAGTTACGGGGATATTCGGGCCGGGGAGCTGTTTTTT. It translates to CASSYGDIRAGELFF.

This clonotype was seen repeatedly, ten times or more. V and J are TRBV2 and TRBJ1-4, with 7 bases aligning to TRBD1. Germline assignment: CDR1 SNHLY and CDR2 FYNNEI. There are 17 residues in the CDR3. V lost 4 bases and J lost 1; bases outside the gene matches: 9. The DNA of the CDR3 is TGTGCCAGCAGTGCCCTTTCTTGGGACAGAACTAATGAAAAACTGTTTTTT. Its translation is CASSALSWDRTNEKLFF.

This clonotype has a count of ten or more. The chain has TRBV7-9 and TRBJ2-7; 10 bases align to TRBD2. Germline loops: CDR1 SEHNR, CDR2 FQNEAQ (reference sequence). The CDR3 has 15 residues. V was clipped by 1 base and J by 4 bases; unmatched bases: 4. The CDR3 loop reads CASSLGTSGDYEQYF. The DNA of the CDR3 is TGTGCCAGCAGCTTAGGGACTAGCGGAGATTACGAGCAGTACTTC. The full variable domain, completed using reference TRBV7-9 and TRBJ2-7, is DTGVSQNPRHKITKRGQNVTFRCDPISEHNRLYWYRQTLGQGPEFLTYFQNEAQLEKSRLLSDRFSAERPKGSFSTLEIQRTEQGDSAMYLCASSLGTSGDYEQYFGPGTRLTVT.

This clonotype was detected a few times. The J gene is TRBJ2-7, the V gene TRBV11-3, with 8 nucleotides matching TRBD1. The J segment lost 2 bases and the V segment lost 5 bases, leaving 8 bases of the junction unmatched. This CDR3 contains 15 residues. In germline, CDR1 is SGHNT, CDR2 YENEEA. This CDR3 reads CASSQEDRATYEQYF. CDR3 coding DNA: TGTGCCAGCAGCCAAGAGGACAGGGCTACCTACGAGCAGTACTTC. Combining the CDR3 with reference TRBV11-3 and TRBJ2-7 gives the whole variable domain EAGVVQSPRYKIIEKKQPVAFWCNPISGHNTLYWYLQNLGQGPELLIRYENEEAVDDSQLPKDRFSAERLKGVDSTLKIQPAELGDSAVYLCASSQEDRATYEQYFGPGTRLTVT.

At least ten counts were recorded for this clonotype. As DNA, the CDR3 is TGTGCCAGCAGTTTAGGTTGGCGGTTTGGGTACGAGCAGTACTTC. It codes for CASSLGWRFGYEQYF. The chain employs TRBV6-2 or TRBV6-3 and TRBJ2-7; D is uncertain. The CDR3 covers 15 residues. Looked up from germline, CDR1 is MNHEY and CDR2 is SVGEGT. The V and J ends lost 4 bases and 4 bases respectively, with 17 bases between them.

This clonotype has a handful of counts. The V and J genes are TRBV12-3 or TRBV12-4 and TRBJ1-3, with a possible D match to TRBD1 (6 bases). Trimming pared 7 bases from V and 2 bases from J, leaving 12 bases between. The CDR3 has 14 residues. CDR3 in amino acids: CASTGQRAGNTIYF. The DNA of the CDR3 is TGTGCCAGCACCGGACAGAGGGCTGGAAACACCATATATTTT.